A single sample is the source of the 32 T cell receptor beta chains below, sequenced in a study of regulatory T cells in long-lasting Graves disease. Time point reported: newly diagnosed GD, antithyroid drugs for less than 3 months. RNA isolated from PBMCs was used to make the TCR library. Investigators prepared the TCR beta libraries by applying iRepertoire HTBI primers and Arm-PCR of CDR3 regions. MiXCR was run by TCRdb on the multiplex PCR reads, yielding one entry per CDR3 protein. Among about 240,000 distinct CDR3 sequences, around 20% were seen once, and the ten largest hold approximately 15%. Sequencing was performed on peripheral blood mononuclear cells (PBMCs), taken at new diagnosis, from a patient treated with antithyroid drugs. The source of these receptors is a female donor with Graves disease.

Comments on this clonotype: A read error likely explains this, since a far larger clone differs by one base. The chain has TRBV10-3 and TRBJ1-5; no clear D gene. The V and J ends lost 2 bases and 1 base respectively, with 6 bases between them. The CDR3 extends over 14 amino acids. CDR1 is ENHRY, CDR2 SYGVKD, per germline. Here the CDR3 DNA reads TGTGCCATCAGTGAGCGGGAAAGCAATCAGCCCCAGCATTTT. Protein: CAISERESNQPQHF.

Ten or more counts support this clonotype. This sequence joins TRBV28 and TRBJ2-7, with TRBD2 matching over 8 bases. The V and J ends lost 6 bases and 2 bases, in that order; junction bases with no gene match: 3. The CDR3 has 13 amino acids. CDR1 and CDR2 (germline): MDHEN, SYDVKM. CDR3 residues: CASRPGGTYEQYF. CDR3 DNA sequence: TGTGCCAGCAGGCCGGGAGGGACCTACGAGCAGTACTTC. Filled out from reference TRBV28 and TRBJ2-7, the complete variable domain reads DVKVTQSSRYLVKRTGEKVFLECVQDMDHENMFWYRQDPGLGLRLIYFSYDVKMKEKGDIPEGYSVSREKKERFSLILESASTNQTSMYLCASRPGGTYEQYFGPGTRLTVT.

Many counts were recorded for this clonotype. The CDR3 nucleotides read TGTGCCAGCAGTCCGATGGGACAGGGAAACAATCAGCCCCAGCATTTT. Encoded protein: CASSPMGQGNNQPQHF. The chain uses TRBV28 and TRBJ1-5; the match to TRBD1 covers 9 bases. With 5 bases clipped from V and 3 bases from J, the junction kept 8 bases outside the gene matches. The CDR3 totals 16 residues. CDR1 is MDHEN, CDR2 SYDVKM, per germline.

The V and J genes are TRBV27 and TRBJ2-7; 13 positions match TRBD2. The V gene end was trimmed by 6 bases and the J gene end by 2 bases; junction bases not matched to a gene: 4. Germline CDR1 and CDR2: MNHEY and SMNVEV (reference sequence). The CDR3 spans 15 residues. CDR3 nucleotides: TGTGCCAGCAGGGGAGGACTAGCGGGAGCCTACGAGCAGTACTTC. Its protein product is CASRGGLAGAYEQYF.

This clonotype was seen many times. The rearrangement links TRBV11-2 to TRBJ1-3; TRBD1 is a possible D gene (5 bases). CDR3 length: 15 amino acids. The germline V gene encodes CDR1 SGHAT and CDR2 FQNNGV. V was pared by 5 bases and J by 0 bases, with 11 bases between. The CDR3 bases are TGTGCCAGCAGCACATTGGGGACCTCTGGAAACACCATATATTTT. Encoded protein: CASSTLGTSGNTIYF.

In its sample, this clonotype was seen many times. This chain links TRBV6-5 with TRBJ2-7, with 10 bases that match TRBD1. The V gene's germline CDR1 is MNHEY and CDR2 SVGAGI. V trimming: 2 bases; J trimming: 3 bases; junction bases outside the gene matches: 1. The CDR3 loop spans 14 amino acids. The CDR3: CASSYRDRGYEQYF. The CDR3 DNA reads TGTGCCAGCAGTTACCGGGACAGGGGCTACGAGCAGTACTTC.

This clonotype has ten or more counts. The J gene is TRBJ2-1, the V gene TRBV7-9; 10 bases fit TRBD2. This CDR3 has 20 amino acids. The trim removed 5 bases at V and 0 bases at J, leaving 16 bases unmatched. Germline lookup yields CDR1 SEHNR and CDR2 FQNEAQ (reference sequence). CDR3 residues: CASSARQGIGLADSYNEQFF. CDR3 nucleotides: TGTGCCAGCAGCGCGAGACAGGGGATCGGACTAGCGGACTCCTACAATGAGCAGTTCTTC.

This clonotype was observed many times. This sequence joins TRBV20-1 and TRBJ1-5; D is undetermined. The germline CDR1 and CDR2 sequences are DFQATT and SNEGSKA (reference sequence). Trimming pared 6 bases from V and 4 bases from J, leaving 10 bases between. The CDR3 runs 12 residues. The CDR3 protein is CSARTPNQPQHF. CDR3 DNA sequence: TGCAGTGCACGAACACCAAATCAGCCCCAGCATTTT.

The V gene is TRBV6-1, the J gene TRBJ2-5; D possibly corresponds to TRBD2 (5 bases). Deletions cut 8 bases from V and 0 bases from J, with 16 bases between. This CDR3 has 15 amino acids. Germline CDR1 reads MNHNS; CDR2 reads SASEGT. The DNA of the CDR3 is TGTGCCAGCTCCCCCGTGAGAGGGAACCAAGAGACCCAGTACTTC. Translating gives CASSPVRGNQETQYF.

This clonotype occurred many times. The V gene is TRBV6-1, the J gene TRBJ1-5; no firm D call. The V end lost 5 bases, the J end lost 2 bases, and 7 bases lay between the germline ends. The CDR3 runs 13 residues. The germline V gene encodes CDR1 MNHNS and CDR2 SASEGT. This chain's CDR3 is CASSLQGNQPQHF. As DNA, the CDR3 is TGTGCCAGCAGTTTGCAGGGCAATCAGCCCCAGCATTTT.

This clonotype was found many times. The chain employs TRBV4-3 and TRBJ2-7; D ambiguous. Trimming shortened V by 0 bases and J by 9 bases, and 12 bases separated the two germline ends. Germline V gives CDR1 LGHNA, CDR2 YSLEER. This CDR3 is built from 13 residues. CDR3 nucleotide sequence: TGCGCCAGCAGCCAAGACCGGAGAGAGTCGCAGTACTTC. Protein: CASSQDRRESQYF.

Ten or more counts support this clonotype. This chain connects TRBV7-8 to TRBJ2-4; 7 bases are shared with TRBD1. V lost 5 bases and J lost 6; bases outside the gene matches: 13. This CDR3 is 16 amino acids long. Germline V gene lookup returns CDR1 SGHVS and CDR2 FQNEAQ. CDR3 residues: CASSRDRLIGRNIQYF. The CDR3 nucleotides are TGTGCCAGCAGCCGGGACAGACTAATAGGGAGAAACATTCAGTACTTC. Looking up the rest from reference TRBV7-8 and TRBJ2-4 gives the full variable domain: GAGVSQSPRYKVAKRGQDVALRCDPISGHVSLFWYQQALGQGPEFLTYFQNEAQLDKSGLPSDRFFAERPEGSVSTLKIQRTQQEDSAVYLCASSRDRLIGRNIQYFGAGTRLSVL.

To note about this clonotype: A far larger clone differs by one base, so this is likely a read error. CDR3 bases: TGCAGTGCTAGAGATCATTTTAGGGCCGGGACAGGGGCTTACGAGCAGTTCTTC. Protein: CSARDHFRAGTGAYEQFF. V is TRBV20-1 and J is TRBJ2-1; 10 bases match TRBD1. This CDR3 has 18 amino acids. The germline V gene encodes CDR1 DFQATT and CDR2 SNEGSKA (reference sequence). V was pared by 0 bases and J by 10 bases, with 18 bases of the junction left unmatched.

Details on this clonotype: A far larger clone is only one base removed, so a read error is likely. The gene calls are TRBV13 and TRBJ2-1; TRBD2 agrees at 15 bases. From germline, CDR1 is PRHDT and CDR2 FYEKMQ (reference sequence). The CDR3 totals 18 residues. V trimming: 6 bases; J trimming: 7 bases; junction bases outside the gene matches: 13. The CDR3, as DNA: TGTGCCAGCAGTCCCCGTCGGACTAGCGGGAGGGGGGGAAATGAGCAGTTCTTC. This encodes CASSPRRTSGRGGNEQFF.

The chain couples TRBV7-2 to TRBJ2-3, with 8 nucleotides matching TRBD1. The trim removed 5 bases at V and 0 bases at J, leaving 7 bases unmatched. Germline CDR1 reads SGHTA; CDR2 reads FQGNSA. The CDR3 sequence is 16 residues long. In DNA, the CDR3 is TGTGCCAGCAGCCCTGGGACAGGTTATAGCACAGATACGCAGTATTTT. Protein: CASSPGTGYSTDTQYF.

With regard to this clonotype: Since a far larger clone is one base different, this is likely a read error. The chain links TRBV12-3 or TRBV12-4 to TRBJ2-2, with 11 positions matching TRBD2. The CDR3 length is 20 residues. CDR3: CASSIPGTSGKREWTGELSF. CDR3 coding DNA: TGTGCCAGCAGTATCCCCGGGACTAGCGGTAAACGAGAATGGACCGGGGAGCTGTCTTTT.

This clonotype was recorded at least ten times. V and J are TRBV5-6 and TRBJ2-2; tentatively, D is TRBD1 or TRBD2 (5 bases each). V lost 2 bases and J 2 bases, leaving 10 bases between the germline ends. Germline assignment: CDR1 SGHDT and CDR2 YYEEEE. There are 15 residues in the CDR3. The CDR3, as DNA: TGTGCCAGCAGCTTCTACAGGACTAACACCGGGGAGCTGTTTTTT. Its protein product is CASSFYRTNTGELFF.

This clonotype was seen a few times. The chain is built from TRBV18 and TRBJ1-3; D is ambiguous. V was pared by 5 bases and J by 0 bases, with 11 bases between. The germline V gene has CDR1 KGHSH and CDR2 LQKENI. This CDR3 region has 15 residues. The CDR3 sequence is CASSDTVSSGNTIYF. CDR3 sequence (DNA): TGTGCCAGCTCAGACACGGTGAGCTCTGGAAACACCATATATTTT.

The chain's CDR3 is CSGDRGAGELFF. The DNA of the CDR3 is TGCAGCGGGGACAGGGGCGCCGGGGAGCTGTTTTTT. The V and J genes are TRBV29-1 and TRBJ2-2, with 10 bases fitting TRBD1. The germline CDR1 and CDR2 sequences are SQVTM and ANQGSEA. The CDR3 contains 12 residues. J lost 6 bases, V lost 7 bases, and 2 bases had no gene match.

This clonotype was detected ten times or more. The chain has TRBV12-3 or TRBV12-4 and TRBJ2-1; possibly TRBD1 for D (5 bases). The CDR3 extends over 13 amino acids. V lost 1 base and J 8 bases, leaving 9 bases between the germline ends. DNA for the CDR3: TGTGCCAGCAGTTTAGAGGGGTACTATGAGCAGTTCTTC. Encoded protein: CASSLEGYYEQFF.

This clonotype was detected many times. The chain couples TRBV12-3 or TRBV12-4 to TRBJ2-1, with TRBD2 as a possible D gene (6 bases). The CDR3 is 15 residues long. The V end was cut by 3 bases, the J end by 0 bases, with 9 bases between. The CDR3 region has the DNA TGTGCCAGCAGTTTTTTCGGGAGCTCCTACAATGAGCAGTTCTTC. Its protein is CASSFFGSSYNEQFF.

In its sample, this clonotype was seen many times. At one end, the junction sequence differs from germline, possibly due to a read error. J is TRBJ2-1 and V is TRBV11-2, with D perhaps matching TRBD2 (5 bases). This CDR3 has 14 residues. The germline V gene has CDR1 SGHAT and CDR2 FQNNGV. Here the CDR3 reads CASSRTASYNEQFF. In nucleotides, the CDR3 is TGCGCCAGCAGCAGGACTGCCTCCTACAATGAGCAGTTCTTC.

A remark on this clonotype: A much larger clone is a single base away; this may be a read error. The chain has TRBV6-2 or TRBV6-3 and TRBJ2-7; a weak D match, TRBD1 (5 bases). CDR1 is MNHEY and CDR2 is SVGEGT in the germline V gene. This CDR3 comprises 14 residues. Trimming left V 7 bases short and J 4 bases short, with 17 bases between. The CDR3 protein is CASTNAQGAYEQYF. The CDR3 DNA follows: TGTGCCAGCACCAACGCGCAGGGCGCTTACGAGCAGTACTTC.

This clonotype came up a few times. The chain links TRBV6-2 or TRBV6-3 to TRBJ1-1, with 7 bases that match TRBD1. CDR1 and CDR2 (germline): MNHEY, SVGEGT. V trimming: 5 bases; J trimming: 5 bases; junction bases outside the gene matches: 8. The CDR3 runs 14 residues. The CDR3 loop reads CASSNHRGGTEAFF. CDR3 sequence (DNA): TGTGCCAGCAGTAACCACAGGGGAGGAACTGAAGCTTTCTTT.

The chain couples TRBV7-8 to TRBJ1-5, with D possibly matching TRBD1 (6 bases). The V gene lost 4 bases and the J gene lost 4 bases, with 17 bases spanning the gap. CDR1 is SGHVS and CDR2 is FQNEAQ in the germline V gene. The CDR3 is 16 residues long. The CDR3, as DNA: TGTGCCAGCAGCTCGCCGAGGGGGGGACGGAATCAGCCCCAGCATTTT. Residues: CASSSPRGGRNQPQHF.

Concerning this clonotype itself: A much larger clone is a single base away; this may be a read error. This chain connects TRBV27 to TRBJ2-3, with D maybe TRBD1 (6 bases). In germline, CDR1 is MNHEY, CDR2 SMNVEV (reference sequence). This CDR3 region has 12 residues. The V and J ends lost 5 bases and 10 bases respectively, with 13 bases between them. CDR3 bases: TGTGCCAGCAGTGTCTCACAGGGCTCGCAGTATTTT. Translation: CASSVSQGSQYF.

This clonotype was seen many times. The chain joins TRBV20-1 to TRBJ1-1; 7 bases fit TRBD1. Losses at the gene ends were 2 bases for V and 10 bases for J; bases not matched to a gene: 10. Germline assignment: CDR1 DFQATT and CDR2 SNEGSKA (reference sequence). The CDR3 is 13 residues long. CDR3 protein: CSARTQGNRAAFF. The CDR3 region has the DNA TGCAGTGCTAGAACACAGGGGAATCGCGCAGCTTTCTTT.

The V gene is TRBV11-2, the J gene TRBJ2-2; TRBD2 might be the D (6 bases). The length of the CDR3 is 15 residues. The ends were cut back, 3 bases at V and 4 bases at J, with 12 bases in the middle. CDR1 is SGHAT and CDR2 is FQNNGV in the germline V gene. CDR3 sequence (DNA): TGTGCCAGCAGCTTGGAGGGGCGCGGCACCGGGGAGCTGTTTTTT. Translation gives CASSLEGRGTGELFF.

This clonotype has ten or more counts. The DNA of the CDR3 is TGTGCCTGGAGTGCGGGGTCTGGTCAGCCCCAGCATTTT. This encodes CAWSAGSGQPQHF. This chain joins TRBV30 and TRBJ1-5; D not certain. CDR3 length equals 13 residues. Trimming stripped 1 base from V and 6 bases from J, with 10 bases between. Germline loops: CDR1 GTSNPN, CDR2 SVGIG (reference sequence).

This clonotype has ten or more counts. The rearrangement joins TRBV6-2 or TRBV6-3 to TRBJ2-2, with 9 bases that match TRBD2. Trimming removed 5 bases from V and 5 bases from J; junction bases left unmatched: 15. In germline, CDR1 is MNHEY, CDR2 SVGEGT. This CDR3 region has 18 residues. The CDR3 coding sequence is TGTGCCAGCAGTGGAGTAGCGGGAGCCTTAAGGGCGACCGGGGAGCTGTTTTTT. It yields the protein CASSGVAGALRATGELFF.

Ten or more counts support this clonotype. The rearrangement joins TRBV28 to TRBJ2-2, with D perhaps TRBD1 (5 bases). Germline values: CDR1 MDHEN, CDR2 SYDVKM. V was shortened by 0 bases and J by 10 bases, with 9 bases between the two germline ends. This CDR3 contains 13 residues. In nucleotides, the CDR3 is TGTGCCAGCAGTTTATGGGGGCAGGAGGAGCTGTTTTTT. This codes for CASSLWGQEELFF. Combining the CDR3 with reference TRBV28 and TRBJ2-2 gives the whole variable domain DVKVTQSSRYLVKRTGEKVFLECVQDMDHENMFWYRQDPGLGLRLIYFSYDVKMKEKGDIPEGYSVSREKKERFSLILESASTNQTSMYLCASSLWGQEELFFGEGSRLTVL.

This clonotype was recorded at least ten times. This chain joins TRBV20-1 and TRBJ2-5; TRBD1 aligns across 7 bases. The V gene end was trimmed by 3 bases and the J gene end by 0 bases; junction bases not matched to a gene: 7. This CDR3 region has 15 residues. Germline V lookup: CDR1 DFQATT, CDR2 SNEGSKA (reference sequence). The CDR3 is CSASTGTEHQETQYF. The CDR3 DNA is TGCAGTGCTAGTACCGGGACAGAACACCAAGAGACCCAGTACTTC.